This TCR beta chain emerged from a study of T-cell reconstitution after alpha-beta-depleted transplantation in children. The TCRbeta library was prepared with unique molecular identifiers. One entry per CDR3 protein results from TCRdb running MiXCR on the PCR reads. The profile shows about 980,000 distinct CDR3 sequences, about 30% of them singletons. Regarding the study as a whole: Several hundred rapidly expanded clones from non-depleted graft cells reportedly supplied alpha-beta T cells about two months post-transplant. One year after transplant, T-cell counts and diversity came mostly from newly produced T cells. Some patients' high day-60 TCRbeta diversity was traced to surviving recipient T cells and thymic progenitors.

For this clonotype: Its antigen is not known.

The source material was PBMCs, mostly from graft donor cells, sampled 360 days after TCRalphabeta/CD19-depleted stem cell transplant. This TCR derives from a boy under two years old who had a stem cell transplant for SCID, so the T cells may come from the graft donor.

CDR3 sequence: CSARGRGYEKLFF. CDR3 in DNA: TGCAGTGCCAGGGGGAGGGGGTATGAAAAACTGTTTTTT. The chain combines TRBV20-1 with TRBJ1-4; 7 nucleotides line up with TRBD1. Germline CDR1 DFQATT, CDR2 SNEGSKA (reference sequence). V was clipped by 6 bases and J by 6 bases; unmatched bases: 7. CDR3 length equals 13 residues.